Presented here are 20 T cell receptor beta chains from one specimen sequenced in a study of lymphopenia after photon versus proton radiotherapy. Method: immunoSEQ multiplex PCR; TCRdb's copy keeps in-frame clones and lacks some. Of 65,000 to 85,000 clones listed, around 90% were seen once; the top ten hold over 2%. The sequencing used peripheral blood, collected from a patient treated with photon-based radiotherapy. These receptors were obtained from a woman aged 40 to 50 with cholangiocarcinoma.

This chain uses TRBV29-1 with TRBJ2-7; unclear D gene. Germline assignment: CDR1 SQVTM and CDR2 ANQGSEA. The germline V and J ends were trimmed by 7 bases and 1 base, with 11 bases remaining between them. The CDR3 is 12 amino acids. CDR3 sequence (DNA): TGCAGCGCCATCGTTTCTTCCTACGAGCAGTACTTC. It is translated as CSAIVSSYEQYF.

The chain is built from TRBV5-1 and TRBJ2-7, with 9 bases lining up with TRBD1. The CDR3 sequence is 15 residues long. Germline CDR1 and CDR2: SGHRS and YFSETQ. J lost 7 bases, V lost 0 bases, and 8 bases had no gene match. CDR3 residues: CASSLEGQGIGEQYF. DNA for the CDR3: TGCGCCAGCAGCTTGGAGGGACAGGGAATTGGTGAGCAGTACTTC.

V is TRBV9 and J is TRBJ1-1; TRBD1 matches 7 bases. The CDR3 extends over 16 amino acids. V shed 0 bases, J shed 1 base, and the junction held 6 bases outside the gene matches. CDR1 is SGDLS, CDR2 YYNGEE, per germline. The CDR3 region has the DNA TGTGCCAGCAGCGTAGACAGGGGTGCGAGGAACACTGAAGCTTTCTTT. Encoded protein: CASSVDRGARNTEAFF.

The J gene is TRBJ2-2, the V gene TRBV7-8; 12 bases align to TRBD2. This CDR3 has 17 amino acids. Germline CDR1 is SGHVS and CDR2 is FQNEAQ. Losses at the gene ends were 3 bases for V and 3 bases for J; bases not matched to a gene: 5. CDR3 loop: CASSFSGLAGYTGELFF. The CDR3 DNA reads as TGTGCCAGCAGCTTCAGTGGACTAGCGGGGTACACCGGGGAGCTGTTTTTT.

The chain is built from TRBV10-3 and TRBJ2-1, with D possibly matching TRBD2 (5 bases). CDR3 length: 14 residues. Germline values: CDR1 ENHRY, CDR2 SYGVKD. V shed 3 bases and J shed 10 bases, with 16 bases lying between them. The CDR3 here is CAISDMVRRGEQFF. The CDR3 nucleotides read TGTGCCATCAGTGATATGGTACGACGGGGAGAGCAGTTCTTC.

The rearrangement links TRBV28 to TRBJ1-6; D not resolved. The germline V gene encodes CDR1 MDHEN and CDR2 SYDVKM. The ends were cut back, 4 bases at V and 5 bases at J, with 9 bases in the middle. The CDR3 runs to 14 residues. The chain's CDR3 is CASSYRENNSPLHF. The CDR3 DNA sequence: TGTGCCAGCAGTTACCGGGAGAATAATTCACCCCTCCACTTT. The full variable domain, its missing parts supplied by reference TRBV28 and TRBJ1-6, is DVKVTQSSRYLVKRTGEKVFLECVQDMDHENMFWYRQDPGLGLRLIYFSYDVKMKEKGDIPEGYSVSREKKERFSLILESASTNQTSMYLCASSYRENNSPLHFGNGTRLTVT.

The chain links TRBV6-5 to TRBJ1-2; D is undetermined. CDR3 length equals 14 residues. Germline-derived CDR1 and CDR2 are MNHEY and SVGAGI. Trimming shortened V by 4 bases and J by 0 bases, and 9 bases separated the two germline ends. This chain's CDR3 is CASSSRMPNYGYTF. CDR3 nucleotides: TGTGCCAGCAGTTCACGGATGCCTAACTATGGCTACACCTTC.

This clone was counted a few times. This chain joins TRBV6-5 and TRBJ1-2; 8 bases align to TRBD1. Germline V CDR1 and CDR2: MNHEY, SVGAGI. The junction had 8 bases not matched to a gene; V was cut back by 4 bases and J by 7 bases. The CDR3 runs 14 residues. The CDR3 sequence is CASSLQGGKSGYTF. As DNA, the CDR3 is TGTGCCAGCAGTTTACAGGGGGGCAAGAGTGGCTACACCTTC.

The V call is TRBV25-1, the J call TRBJ2-3, with D perhaps matching TRBD1 (6 bases). The CDR3 is made up of 17 amino acids. Germline V gene data show CDR1 as MGHDK and CDR2 as SYGVNS. V lost 2 bases and J lost 4, with 19 bases in between. The CDR3 DNA reads as TGTGCCAGCAGTGAAGAGACTGGGGGCAGTTTCCCAGATACGCAGTATTTT. This encodes CASSEETGGSFPDTQYF. Variable domain in full (rest from reference TRBV25-1 and TRBJ2-3): EADIYQTPRYLVIGTGKKITLECSQTMGHDKMYWYQQDPGMELHLIHYSYGVNSTEKGDLSSESTVSRIRTEHFPLTLESARPSHTSQYLCASSEETGGSFPDTQYFGPGTRLTVL.

This chain joins TRBV9 and TRBJ2-7; 7 positions agree with TRBD1. Germline values: CDR1 SGDLS, CDR2 YYNGEE. The CDR3 consists of 12 residues. The ends lost 0 bases at V and 6 bases at J; junction bases unmatched: 0. The CDR3 coding sequence is TGTGCCAGCAGCGTAGACAGGGGCGAGCAGTACTTC. This translates into CASSVDRGEQYF. Using reference TRBV9 and TRBJ2-7 for the parts outside the CDR3, the full variable domain is DSGVTQTPKHLITATGQRVTLRCSPRSGDLSVYWYQQSLDQGLQFLIQYYNGEERAKGNILERFSAQQFPDLHSELNLSSLELGDSALYFCASSVDRGEQYFGPGTRLTVT.

A single count supports this clone. The chain couples TRBV29-1 to TRBJ1-2; possible D gene TRBD1, 5 bases. This CDR3 spans 14 amino acids. The germline V and J ends were trimmed by 7 bases and 3 bases, with 18 bases remaining between them. Germline V gene data show CDR1 as SQVTM and CDR2 as ANQGSEA. The CDR3 sequence: CSAGGEGPYYGYTF. For the CDR3, the DNA is TGCAGCGCTGGGGGTGAGGGTCCTTACTATGGCTACACCTTC.

The rearrangement joins TRBV10-3 to TRBJ2-1; 9 nucleotides line up with TRBD1. V gave up 8 bases and J gave up 8 bases; unmatched junction bases: 4. Germline V gene lookup returns CDR1 ENHRY and CDR2 SYGVKD. CDR3 length: 12 residues. CDR3 DNA sequence: TGTGCCATCCGGACAGGGGTACATGAGCAGTTCTTC. The encoded protein is CAIRTGVHEQFF.

The V call is TRBV30, the J call TRBJ2-7; 7 bases align to TRBD1. The CDR3 contains 13 residues. The germline V gene encodes CDR1 GTSNPN and CDR2 SVGIG (reference sequence). V dropped 3 bases and J dropped 2; count of bases not matched to a gene: 4. CDR3 DNA: TGTGCCTGGAGCGGACAGGAGACCTACGAGCAGTACTTC. This gives the protein CAWSGQETYEQYF.

As DNA, the CDR3 is TGTGCCAGCAGCTTGACTTCCGGGGGGTACCCAGATACGCAGTATTTT. Protein product: CASSLTSGGYPDTQYF. This chain joins TRBV5-6 and TRBJ2-3; 7 bases map to TRBD2. CDR3 length: 16 residues. Looked up from germline, CDR1 is SGHDT and CDR2 is YYEEEE. V lost 1 base, J lost 4 bases, and 9 bases stayed unmatched. The full variable domain, rest sourced from reference TRBV5-6 and TRBJ2-3, is DAGVTQSPTHLIKTRGQQVTLRCSPKSGHDTVSWYQQALGQGPQFIFQYYEEEERQRGNFPDRFSGHQFPNYSSELNVNALLLGDSALYLCASSLTSGGYPDTQYFGPGTRLTVL.

The sample holds one count of this clone. The chain couples TRBV9 to TRBJ2-5; the D call may be TRBD1 or TRBD2 (5 bases each). The germline V gene encodes CDR1 SGDLS and CDR2 YYNGEE. V was pared by 3 bases and J by 9 bases, with 24 bases between. The CDR3 sequence is 16 residues long. The CDR3 region has the DNA TGTGCCAGCAGCGCCTCCGGGATCAGCGAGGAAGGGGCCCAGTACTTC. It encodes CASSASGISEEGAQYF.

This chain connects TRBV7-2 to TRBJ1-1; D is ambiguous. Germline loops: CDR1 SGHTA, CDR2 FQGNSA. The CDR3 is 13 residues long. V lost 5 bases and J lost 4, with 11 bases in between. Written as DNA, the CDR3 is TGTGCCAGCAGCCTAAGATCTCCCACTGAAGCTTTCTTT. It is translated as CASSLRSPTEAFF.

This clone was picked up one time. CDR3 protein: CASSVNTEAFF. The CDR3 bases are TGTGCCAGTAGCGTGAACACTGAAGCTTTCTTT. The V and J genes are TRBV19 and TRBJ1-1, with D unclear. The ends were cut back, 6 bases at V and 0 bases at J, with 2 bases in the middle. The germline V gene has CDR1 LNHDA and CDR2 SQIVND (reference sequence). The CDR3 length is 11 residues.

The genes are TRBV10-1 and TRBJ2-1; no clear D gene. V gave up 4 bases and J gave up 9 bases, with 10 bases separating them. This CDR3 region has 12 residues. Germline loops: CDR1 WNHNN, CDR2 SYGVQD (reference sequence). The CDR3 here is CASSGSIGEQFF. The CDR3 DNA is TGCGCCAGCAGTGGGTCGATTGGTGAGCAGTTCTTC.

This chain connects TRBV10-2 to TRBJ2-1; D is possibly TRBD2 (6 bases). CDR3 length: 17 residues. Germline-derived CDR1 and CDR2 are WSHSY and SAAADI. V shed 3 bases and J shed 2 bases, with 17 bases lying between them. The CDR3 loop reads CASSETPGAPAYNEQFF. For the CDR3, the DNA is TGCGCCAGCAGTGAAACCCCGGGAGCTCCAGCCTACAATGAGCAGTTCTTC.

This chain joins TRBV30 and TRBJ1-1; TRBD1 agrees at 9 bases. The J segment lost 1 base and the V segment lost 4 bases, leaving 10 bases of the junction unmatched. Germline loops: CDR1 GTSNPN, CDR2 SVGIG (reference sequence). The CDR3 totals 16 residues. CDR3 loop: CAWTQGWGQGNTEAFF. The CDR3 bases are TGTGCCTGGACGCAGGGTTGGGGACAGGGGAACACTGAAGCTTTCTTT.